This is a list of T cell receptor beta chains from one sample in a study of vaccination and CD4 T cells after COVID-19. The antigens for these receptors are not known. TCRdb analysed the PCR reads with MiXCR anew, one entry per CDR3 protein. The sample holds roughly 7,800 distinct CDR3 sequences, about two fifths seen once. The sequencing sample was made of CD4+ T cells from blood, cultured in vitro. These TCRs come from a human donor in good health. CDR3s include the opening cysteine and the closing phenylalanine or tryptophan. D genes are given only for firm matches. Size is stated for part of the rows, as once, few or many counts, or as a class when the clone is expanded.

TRBV27	.	TRBJ2-7	TRBD1	CASSWGQGVEQYF	TGTGCCAGCAGCTGGGGACAGGGAGTCGAGCAGTACTTC
TRBV20-1	.	TRBJ2-3	TRBD2	CSARVTSGRAPDTQYF	TGCAGTGCTAGAGTCACTAGCGGGAGGGCCCCAGATACGCAGTATTTT
TRBV20-1	few	TRBJ2-6	.	CSATSYSGANVLTF	TGCAGTGCTACCAGTTACTCTGGGGCCAACGTCCTGACTTTC
TRBV27	.	TRBJ1-3	.	CASSSRASGNTIYF	TGTGCCAGCAGTTCGCGGGCCAGTGGAAACACCATATATTTT
TRBV7-3	.	TRBJ2-2	.	CASSTGGTGELFF	TGTGCCAGCAGCACGGGTGGTACCGGGGAGCTGTTTTTT
TRBV20-1	.	TRBJ2-1	.	CSARDDTHVGDEQFF	TGCAGTGCTAGAGATGACACCCATGTTGGCGATGAGCAGTTCTTC
TRBV6-1	few	TRBJ2-7	.	CASSAVGNEQYF	TGTGCCAGCAGCGCCGTCGGGAACGAGCAGTACTTC
TRBV6-2/TRBV6-3	.	TRBJ2-2	TRBD2	CASSLGLAGPTGELFF	TGTGCCAGCAGTTTAGGACTAGCGGGTCCTACCGGGGAGCTGTTTTTT
TRBV28	.	TRBJ1-5	.	CASSFMASLINQPQHF	TGTGCCAGCAGTTTTATGGCCAGCTTGATCAATCAGCCCCAGCATTTT
TRBV6-2/TRBV6-3	.	TRBJ1-5	TRBD1	CASSPHRGQGSNQPQHF	TGTGCCAGCAGTCCCCACCGAGGACAGGGGTCTAATCAGCCCCAGCATTTT
TRBV7-3	.	TRBJ2-2	TRBD1	CASSLGGVGGELFF	TGTGCCAGCAGTCTAGGGGGCGTCGGCGGGGAGCTGTTTTTT
TRBV19	.	TRBJ1-5	.	CASSISRDGRQPQHF	TGTGCCAGTAGTATAAGTAGGGACGGACGTCAGCCCCAGCATTTT
TRBV6-5	.	TRBJ1-2	.	CASSYGQGNGGYTF	TGTGCCAGCAGTTACGGCCAGGGAAATGGGGGCTACACCTTC
TRBV20-1	once	TRBJ2-2	TRBD2	CSARIAGVAGELFF	TGCAGTGCTAGGATAGCGGGAGTGGCCGGGGAGCTGTTTTTT
TRBV28	.	TRBJ1-5	.	CASSISGFGQPQHF	TGTGCCAGCAGCATCTCCGGGTTCGGCCAGCCCCAGCATTTT
TRBV2	.	TRBJ2-1	.	CASSSLGGNEQFF	TGTGCCAGCAGTAGTCTAGGGGGCAATGAGCAGTTCTTC
TRBV20-1	medium-sized	TRBJ1-2	TRBD1	CSARADRF	TGCAGTGCTAGAGCGGACAGGTTC
TRBV6-1	.	TRBJ2-4	.	CASSTPSDSGIKNIQYF	TGTGCCAGCAGTACCCCAAGCGACTCGGGTATCAAAAACATTCAGTACTTC
TRBV2	.	TRBJ2-3	TRBD2	CARRGDTDTQYF	TGTGCCAGGCGGGGGGACACAGATACGCAGTATTTT
TRBV19	few	TRBJ1-5	.	CASSISGAREEPQHF	TGTGCCAGTAGTATTTCGGGGGCCCGGGAAGAGCCCCAGCATTTT
TRBV7-3	.	TRBJ1-1	.	CASFKPGAAEAFF	TGTGCCAGCTTCAAGCCGGGGGCTGCTGAAGCTTTCTTT
TRBV7-2	.	TRBJ2-2	TRBD2	CASSLSLAGDSTGELFF	TGTGCCAGCAGCTTAAGTCTAGCGGGAGATAGTACCGGGGAGCTGTTTTTT
TRBV6-5	few	TRBJ2-2	TRBD1	CASSSWDRVHTGELFF	TGTGCCAGCAGTTCTTGGGACAGGGTACACACCGGGGAGCTGTTTTTT
TRBV28	.	TRBJ1-2	.	CASIGQSYGYTF	TGTGCCAGCATTGGGCAGTCTTATGGCTACACCTTC
TRBV30	few	TRBJ1-6	.	CAWSGPGSSSPLHF	TGTGCCTGGAGTGGTCCGGGATCGAGTTCACCCCTCCACTTT
TRBV7-6	.	TRBJ2-1	.	CASSLVSPLAGREEQFF	TGTGCCAGCAGCTTAGTATCTCCTTTGGCGGGACGAGAGGAGCAGTTCTTC
TRBV28	.	TRBJ1-2	.	CASAWGGGYGYTF	TGTGCCAGCGCGTGGGGGGGAGGCTATGGCTACACCTTC
TRBV7-2	.	TRBJ1-1	.	CASSFGSNTEAFF	TGTGCCAGCAGCTTCGGCTCGAACACTGAAGCTTTCTTT
TRBV19	.	TRBJ2-1	.	CAISGGKSYNEQFF	TGTGCCATCAGCGGAGGGAAGTCCTACAATGAGCAGTTCTTC
TRBV7-3	.	TRBJ2-2	.	CASTYPGTGELFF	TGTGCCAGCACCTATCCCGGCACCGGGGAGCTGTTTTTT
TRBV2	few	TRBJ2-5	.	CASSVGYTGETQYF	TGTGCCAGCAGTGTCGGATATACGGGGGAGACCCAGTACTTC
TRBV2	few	TRBJ1-1	.	CASTDRRGNTEAFF	TGTGCCAGCACCGACCGACGGGGAAACACTGAAGCTTTCTTT